This note documents a single T cell receptor (beta chain) sequence. Its antigen is not known. These data originate in a study of cytomegalovirus exposure and HLA in healthy donors. About the study: Within the Caucasian-associated ancestry cluster were around four fifths of the roughly 380 genotyped donors.

From germline, CDR1 is SGHNT and CDR2 YYREEE (reference sequence). After removal of 4 bases from V and 6 bases from J, the junction contained 9 bases not matched to a gene. The CDR3 loop spans 16 amino acids. The study's findings and limits: Solely CMV serostatus was available to characterize immune exposure. An apparent linkage of common viral pathogens to several of the most significant clusters emerged in a later analysis.

Both 60 Vbeta primers and 13 Jbeta primers went into the PCR. Libraries were prepared by immunoSEQ multiplex PCR; TCRdb keeps only in-frame clonotypes and omits some of them. The profile covers nearly 110,000 clones, with 60% to 75% appearing a single time and roughly 3% taken by the ten largest. The clonotype comes from a male donor in good health and CMV-seropositive. The V call is TRBV5-4, the J call TRBJ2-2, with 10 bases fitting TRBD1. The specimen was PBMCs. CDR3 nucleotides: TGTGCCAGCAGCGGGATGACAGGGGGCATGGCCGGGGAGCTGTTTTTT. It encodes CASSGMTGGMAGELFF. The whole variable domain, remainder taken from reference TRBV5-4 and TRBJ2-2, is ETGVTQSPTHLIKTRGQQVTLRCSSQSGHNTVSWYQQALGQGPQFIFQYYREEENGRGNFPPRFSGLQFPNYSSELNVNALELDDSALYLCASSGMTGGMAGELFFGEGSRLTVL.